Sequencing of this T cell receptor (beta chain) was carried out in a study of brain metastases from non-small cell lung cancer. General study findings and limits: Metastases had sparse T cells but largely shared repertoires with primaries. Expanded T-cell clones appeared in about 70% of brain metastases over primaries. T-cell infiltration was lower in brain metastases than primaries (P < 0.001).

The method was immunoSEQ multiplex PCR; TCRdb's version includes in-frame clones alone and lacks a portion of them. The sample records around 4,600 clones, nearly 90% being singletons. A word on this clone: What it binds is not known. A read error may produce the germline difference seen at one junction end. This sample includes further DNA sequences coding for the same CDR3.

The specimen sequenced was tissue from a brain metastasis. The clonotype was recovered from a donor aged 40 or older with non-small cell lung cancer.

As DNA, the CDR3 is TGTGCCAGCAGTTCCTTGACAGGGCGGGCCGGGGAGCTATTTTTT. It yields the protein CASSSLTGRAGELFF. This chain uses TRBV6-5 with TRBJ2-2; 7 bases agree with TRBD1. The germline gives CDR1 MNHEY, CDR2 SVGAGI. This CDR3 has 15 residues.